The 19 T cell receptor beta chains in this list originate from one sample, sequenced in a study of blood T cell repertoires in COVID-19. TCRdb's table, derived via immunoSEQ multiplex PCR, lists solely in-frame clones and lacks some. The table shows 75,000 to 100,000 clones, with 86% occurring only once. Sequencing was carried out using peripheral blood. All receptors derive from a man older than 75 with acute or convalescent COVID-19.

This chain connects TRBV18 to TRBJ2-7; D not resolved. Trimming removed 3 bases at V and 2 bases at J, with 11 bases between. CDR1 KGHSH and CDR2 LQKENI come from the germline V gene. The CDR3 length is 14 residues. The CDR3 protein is CASSPTPKTYEQYF. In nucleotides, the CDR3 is TGTGCCAGCTCACCGACTCCTAAGACCTACGAGCAGTACTTC.

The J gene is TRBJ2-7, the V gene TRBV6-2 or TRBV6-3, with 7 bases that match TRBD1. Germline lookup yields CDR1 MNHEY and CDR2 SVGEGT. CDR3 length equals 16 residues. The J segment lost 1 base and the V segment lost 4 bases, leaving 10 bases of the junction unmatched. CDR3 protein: CASSSPDRQGSYEQYF. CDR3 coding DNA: TGTGCCAGCAGTTCTCCCGATCGACAGGGATCCTACGAGCAGTACTTC.

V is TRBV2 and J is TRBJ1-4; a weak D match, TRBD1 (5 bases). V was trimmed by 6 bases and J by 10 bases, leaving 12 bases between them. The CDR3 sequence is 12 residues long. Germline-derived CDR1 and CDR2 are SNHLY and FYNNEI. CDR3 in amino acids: CASSLGQGKLFF. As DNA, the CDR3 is TGTGCCAGCAGCTTGGGGCAAGGAAAACTGTTTTTT.

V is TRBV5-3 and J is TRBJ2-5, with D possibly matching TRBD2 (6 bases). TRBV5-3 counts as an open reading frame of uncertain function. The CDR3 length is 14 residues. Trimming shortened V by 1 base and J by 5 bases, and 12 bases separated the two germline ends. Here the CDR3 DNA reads TGTGCCAGAAGCTTGCGGGAGAGGCATGAGACCCAGTACTTC. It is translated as CARSLRERHETQYF.

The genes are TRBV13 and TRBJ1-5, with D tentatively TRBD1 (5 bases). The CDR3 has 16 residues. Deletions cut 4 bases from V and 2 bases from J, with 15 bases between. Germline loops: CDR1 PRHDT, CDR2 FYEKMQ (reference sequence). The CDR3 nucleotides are TGTGCCAGCAGCTCCGGCAAGGGGATGGGCAATCAGCCCCAGCATTTT. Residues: CASSSGKGMGNQPQHF.

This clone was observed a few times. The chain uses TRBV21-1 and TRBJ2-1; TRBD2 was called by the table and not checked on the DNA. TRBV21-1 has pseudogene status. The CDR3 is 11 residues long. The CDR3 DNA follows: TGTGCCAGCAGCAACCTCCATGAGCAGTTCTTC. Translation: CASSNLHEQFF.

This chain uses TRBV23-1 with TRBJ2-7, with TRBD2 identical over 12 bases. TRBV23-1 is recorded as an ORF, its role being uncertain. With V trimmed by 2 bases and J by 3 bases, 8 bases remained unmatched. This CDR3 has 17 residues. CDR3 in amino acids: CASSQLSSGRAFYEQYF. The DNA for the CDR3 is TGCGCCAGCAGTCAACTCTCTAGCGGGAGGGCCTTCTACGAGCAGTACTTC.

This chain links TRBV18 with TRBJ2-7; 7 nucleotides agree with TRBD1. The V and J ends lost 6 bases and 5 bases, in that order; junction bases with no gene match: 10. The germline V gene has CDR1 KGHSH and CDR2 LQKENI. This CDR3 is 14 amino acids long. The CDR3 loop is CASSPARQGDEQYF. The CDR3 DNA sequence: TGTGCCAGCTCCCCCGCTCGTCAGGGGGACGAGCAGTACTTC.

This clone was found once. The CDR3 region is CASSQRLAGPYEQYF. In nucleotides, the CDR3 is TGTGCCAGCAGCCAAAGACTAGCGGGTCCCTACGAGCAGTACTTC. V is TRBV28 and J is TRBJ2-7; 10 nucleotides match TRBD2. Germline V CDR1 and CDR2: MDHEN, SYDVKM. The CDR3 runs 15 residues. V gave up 6 bases and J gave up 2 bases; unmatched junction bases: 7.

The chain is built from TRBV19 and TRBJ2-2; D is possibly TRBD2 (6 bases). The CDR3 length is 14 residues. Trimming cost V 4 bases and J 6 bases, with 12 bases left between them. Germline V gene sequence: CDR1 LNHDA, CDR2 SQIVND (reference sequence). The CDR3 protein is CASSKEGWAGELFF. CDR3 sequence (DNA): TGTGCCAGTAGTAAGGAGGGTTGGGCCGGGGAGCTGTTTTTT.

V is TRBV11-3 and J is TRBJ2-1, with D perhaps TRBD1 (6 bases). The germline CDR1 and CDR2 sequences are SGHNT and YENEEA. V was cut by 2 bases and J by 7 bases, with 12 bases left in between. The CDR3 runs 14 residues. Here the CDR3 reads CASSLRGSWNEQFF. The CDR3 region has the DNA TGTGCCAGCAGCTTAAGGGGGAGTTGGAATGAGCAGTTCTTC.

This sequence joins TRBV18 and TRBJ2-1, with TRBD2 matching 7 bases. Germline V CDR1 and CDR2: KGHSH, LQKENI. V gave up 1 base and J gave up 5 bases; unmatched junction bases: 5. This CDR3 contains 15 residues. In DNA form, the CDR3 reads TGTGCCAGCTCACCACAGGGAGGGCGGGACAATGAGCAGTTCTTC. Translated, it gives CASSPQGGRDNEQFF.

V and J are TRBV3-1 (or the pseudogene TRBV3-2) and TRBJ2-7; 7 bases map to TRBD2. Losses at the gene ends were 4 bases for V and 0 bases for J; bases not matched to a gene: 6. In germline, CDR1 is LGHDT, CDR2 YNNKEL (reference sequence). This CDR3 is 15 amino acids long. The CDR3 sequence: CASSRAGGSSYEQYF. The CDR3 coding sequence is TGTGCCAGCAGCCGCGCGGGCGGGAGCTCCTACGAGCAGTACTTC.

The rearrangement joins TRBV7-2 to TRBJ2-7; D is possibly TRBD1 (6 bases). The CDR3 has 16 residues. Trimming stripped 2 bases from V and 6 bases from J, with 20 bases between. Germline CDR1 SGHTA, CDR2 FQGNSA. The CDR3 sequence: CASSLKGPLQGTEQYF. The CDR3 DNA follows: TGTGCCAGCAGCTTAAAGGGACCTTTACAGGGTACCGAGCAGTACTTC.

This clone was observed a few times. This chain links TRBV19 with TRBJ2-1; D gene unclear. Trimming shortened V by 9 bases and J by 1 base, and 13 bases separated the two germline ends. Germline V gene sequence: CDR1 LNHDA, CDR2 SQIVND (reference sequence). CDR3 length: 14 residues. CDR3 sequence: CASGLRISYNEQFF. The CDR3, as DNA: TGTGCCAGCGGGTTACGGATTTCCTACAATGAGCAGTTCTTC.

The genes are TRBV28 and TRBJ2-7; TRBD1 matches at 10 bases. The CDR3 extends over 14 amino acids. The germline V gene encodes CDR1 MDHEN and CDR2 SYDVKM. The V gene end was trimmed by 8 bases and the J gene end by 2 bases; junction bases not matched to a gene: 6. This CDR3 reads CASRRDRGPYEQYF. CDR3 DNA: TGTGCCAGCCGGAGGGACAGGGGTCCCTACGAGCAGTACTTC.

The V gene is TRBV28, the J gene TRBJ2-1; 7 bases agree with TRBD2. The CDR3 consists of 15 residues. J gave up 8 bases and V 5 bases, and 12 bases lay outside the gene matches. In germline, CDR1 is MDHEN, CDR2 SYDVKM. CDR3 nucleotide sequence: TGTGCCAGCAGTCACGGACTAGATAGGGTCGATGAGCAGTTCTTC. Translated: CASSHGLDRVDEQFF. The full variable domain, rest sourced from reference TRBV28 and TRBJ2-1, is DVKVTQSSRYLVKRTGEKVFLECVQDMDHENMFWYRQDPGLGLRLIYFSYDVKMKEKGDIPEGYSVSREKKERFSLILESASTNQTSMYLCASSHGLDRVDEQFFGPGTRLTVL.

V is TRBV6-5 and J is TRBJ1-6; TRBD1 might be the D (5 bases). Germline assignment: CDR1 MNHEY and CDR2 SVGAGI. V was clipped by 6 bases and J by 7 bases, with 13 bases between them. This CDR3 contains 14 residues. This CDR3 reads CASRNGGSNSPLHF. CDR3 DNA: TGTGCCAGCAGAAACGGGGGGAGCAATTCACCCCTCCACTTT.

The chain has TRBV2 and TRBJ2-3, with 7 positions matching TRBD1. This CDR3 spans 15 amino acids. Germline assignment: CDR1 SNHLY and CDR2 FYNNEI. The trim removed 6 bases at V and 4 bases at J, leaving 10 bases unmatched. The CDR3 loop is CASSETTGNADTQYF. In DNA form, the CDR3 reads TGTGCCAGCAGCGAAACGACAGGGAACGCAGATACGCAGTATTTT.